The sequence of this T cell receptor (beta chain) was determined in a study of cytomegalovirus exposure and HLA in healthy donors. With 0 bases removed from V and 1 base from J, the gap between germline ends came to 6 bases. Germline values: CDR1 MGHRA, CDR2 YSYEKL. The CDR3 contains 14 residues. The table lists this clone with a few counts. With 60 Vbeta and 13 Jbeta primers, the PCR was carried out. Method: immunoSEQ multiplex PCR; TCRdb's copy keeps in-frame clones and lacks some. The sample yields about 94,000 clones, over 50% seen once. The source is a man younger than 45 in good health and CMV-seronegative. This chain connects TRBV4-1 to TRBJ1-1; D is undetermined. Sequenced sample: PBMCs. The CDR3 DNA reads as TGCGCCAGCAGCCAAGAACGGTGGAACACTGAAGCTTTCTTT. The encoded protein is CASSQERWNTEAFF.